Shown below are 11 T cell receptor beta chains from a single sample sequenced in a study of blood T cell repertoires in COVID-19. TCRdb keeps only in-frame clones here, not all; method: immunoSEQ multiplex PCR. Among fewer than 200,000 clones listed, under 80% were seen once. Input material: peripheral blood. Receptors were obtained from a man aged 65-85 years with acute or convalescent COVID-19.

The chain is built from TRBV30 and TRBJ2-7; 9 bases map to TRBD1. V dropped 5 bases and J dropped 0; count of bases not matched to a gene: 5. This CDR3 is built from 14 residues. Germline CDR1 and CDR2: GTSNPN and SVGIG (reference sequence). The CDR3 sequence: CAWRDRGSSYEQYF. In DNA, the CDR3 is TGTGCCTGGCGCGACAGGGGGAGCTCCTACGAGCAGTACTTC.

This chain joins TRBV11-2 and TRBJ1-1, with TRBD1 matching over 9 bases. After removal of 2 bases from V and 0 bases from J, the junction contained 4 bases not matched to a gene. CDR1 and CDR2 (germline): SGHAT, FQNNGV. This CDR3 is built from 16 residues. The chain's CDR3 is CASSLPGQGMNTEAFF. The CDR3 region has the DNA TGTGCCAGCAGCTTACCCGGACAGGGGATGAACACTGAAGCTTTCTTT.

The CDR3 sequence is CASSNRDRGSGYTF. The DNA of the CDR3 is TGCGCCAGCAGTAACCGGGACAGGGGGTCTGGCTACACCTTC. The genes are TRBV5-1 and TRBJ1-2; the match to TRBD1 covers 11 bases. Trimming took 5 bases from V and 7 from J; bases not matched to a gene: 7. The CDR3 spans 14 residues. Germline CDR1 is SGHRS and CDR2 is YFSETQ.

This chain connects TRBV13 to TRBJ2-7; 11 positions match TRBD2. CDR1 is PRHDT, CDR2 FYEKMQ, per germline (reference sequence). J gave up 4 bases and V 0 bases, and 5 bases lay outside the gene matches. CDR3 length: 16 amino acids. The CDR3 reads CASSLGGLADNYEQYF. CDR3 sequence (DNA): TGTGCCAGCAGCTTAGGGGGACTAGCGGATAATTACGAGCAGTACTTC.

The genes are TRBV7-9 and TRBJ2-7; 8 nucleotides agree with TRBD1. The V gene end was trimmed by 5 bases and the J gene end by 5 bases; junction bases not matched to a gene: 11. Germline CDR1 SEHNR, CDR2 FQNEAQ (reference sequence). The CDR3 runs 15 residues. CDR3 sequence: CASSPRRTGRDEQYF. The DNA for the CDR3 is TGTGCCAGCAGCCCTAGGAGGACAGGGAGAGACGAGCAGTACTTC.

This clone has a single count. The chain uses TRBV2 and TRBJ2-6; 8 bases fit TRBD1. The junction had 7 bases not matched to a gene; V was cut back by 3 bases and J by 6 bases. From germline, CDR1 is SNHLY and CDR2 FYNNEI. This CDR3 comprises 16 residues. The CDR3 region is CASSEQGAPEANVLTF. CDR3 DNA sequence: TGTGCCAGCAGTGAGCAGGGGGCGCCTGAGGCCAACGTCCTGACTTTC.

The rearrangement uses TRBV6-2 or TRBV6-3 and TRBJ2-7; weak D call: TRBD1 (6 bases). The V gene lost 5 bases and the J gene lost 4 bases, with 18 bases spanning the gap. This CDR3 region has 15 residues. Looked up from germline, CDR1 is MNHEY and CDR2 is SVGEGT. The CDR3 sequence: CASSLFRDTSYEQYF. CDR3 in DNA: TGTGCCAGCAGTCTCTTTCGGGACACTTCTTACGAGCAGTACTTC.

This clone has ten or more counts. The rearrangement links TRBV3-1 (or the pseudogene TRBV3-2) to TRBJ1-2; the match to TRBD1 covers 8 bases. The V and J ends lost 3 bases and 4 bases, in that order; junction bases with no gene match: 13. Germline V gives CDR1 LGHDT, CDR2 YNNKEL (reference sequence). This CDR3 spans 17 amino acids. For the CDR3, the DNA is TGTGCCAGCAGCCATACCAAAGCAGGGGGCATGGCCTATGGCTACACCTTC. Translating gives CASSHTKAGGMAYGYTF.

The rearrangement uses TRBV14 and TRBJ1-4; no clear D. Trimming stripped 1 base from V and 1 base from J, with 7 bases between. Germline V gene lookup returns CDR1 SGHDN and CDR2 FVKESK. The CDR3 is 15 residues long. Here the CDR3 reads CASSQVRQTNEKLFF. CDR3 in DNA: TGTGCCAGCAGCCAAGTCAGGCAAACTAATGAAAAACTGTTTTTT.

The V gene is TRBV19, the J gene TRBJ2-7; the D gene is possibly TRBD2 (7 bases). CDR3 length: 16 amino acids. The germline V gene has CDR1 LNHDA and CDR2 SQIVND (reference sequence). Trimming removed 4 bases at V and 3 bases at J, with 19 bases between. The CDR3 DNA follows: TGTGCCAGTAGTAGGGGTACGGGGGGCGGGGGCTACGAGCAGTACTTC. Amino acid sequence: CASSRGTGGGGYEQYF.

This clone was detected only a few times. This chain links TRBV9 with TRBJ1-3; TRBD1 is a possible D gene (5 bases). The V and J ends lost 4 bases and 2 bases respectively, with 19 bases between them. CDR3 length equals 17 residues. Germline V CDR1 and CDR2: SGDLS, YYNGEE. This CDR3 reads CASSSPWVGRAGNTIYF. The CDR3, as DNA: TGTGCCAGCAGCTCCCCATGGGTGGGCAGGGCTGGAAACACCATATATTTT.